The 24 T cell receptor beta chains listed next were all sequenced from one sample in a study of Tregs in tolerant kidney transplant recipients. Related graft donors supplied nonmyeloablative bone marrow transplants, and mixed chimerism was transient. Produced via immunoSEQ multiplex PCR; TCRdb's table is partial and in-frame only. This listing includes some 25,000 clones. Material: CD4+ T cells from blood (PBMCs), obtained 6 months after the transplant. Source of these receptors: a human patient who received a combined kidney and bone marrow transplant. Some T cells may arise from the graft donor.

Worth noting for this clone: The CDR3 end falls 3 residues outside the read, so it is completed with the germline J gene. The chain uses TRBV5-1 and TRBJ2-1, with D possibly matching TRBD2 (5 bases). CDR1 and CDR2 from the germline V gene are SGHRS and YFSETQ. The CDR3 has 17 residues. V lost 2 bases, J lost 5 bases, and 20 bases lay in between. The covered CDR3 bases are TGCGCCAGCAGCTTCCTAGCCGCCCCACTAAACCACAATGAG. It codes for CASSFLAAPLNHNE. The CDR3 as a whole reads CASSFLAAPLNHNEQFF.

With respect to this clone: Read coverage stops 3 residues before the CDR3 terminus; the germline J gene supplies the remainder. The V call is TRBV20-1, the J call TRBJ2-1; TRBD2 matches at 9 bases. Unmatched junction bases numbered 2, after V lost 3 bases and J lost 2 bases. This CDR3 comprises 14 residues. CDR1 and CDR2 (germline): DFQATT, SNEGSKA (reference sequence). The CDR3: CSASQRGAYNEQFF. CDR3 DNA (partial): TGCAGTGCTAGCCAGCGGGGGGCCTACAATGAG.

On this clone itself: The DNA ends 3 residues before the CDR3 does, and the rest of the CDR3 is filled in from the germline J gene. This chain joins TRBV5-1 and TRBJ2-1; no clear D. CDR1 is SGHRS, CDR2 YFSETQ, per germline. This CDR3 comprises 13 residues. The ends were cut back, 3 bases at V and 5 bases at J, with 9 bases in the middle. The part of the CDR3 DNA that was read is TGCGCCAGCAGCTCAGACTTGAACAATGAG. Protein sequence: CASSSDLNNE. The whole CDR3 is CASSSDLNNEQFF.

Of note for this clone: The CDR3 is cut off 3 residues early in the read; its end comes from the germline J gene. The gene calls are TRBV2 and TRBJ2-5; tentative D call: TRBD2 (6 bases). Deletions cut 4 bases from V and 5 bases from J, with 17 bases between. Looked up from germline, CDR1 is SNHLY and CDR2 is FYNNEI. The CDR3 spans 15 residues. The DNA read from the CDR3 is TGTGCCAGCAGTGGTCGCGGGGTTTCAGGGGAGACC. It specifies CASSGRGVSGET. The whole CDR3 region reads CASSGRGVSGETQYF.

As to this clone: The read falls 3 residues short of the CDR3 end, and the missing part is taken from the germline J gene. The gene calls are TRBV2 and TRBJ1-2, with TRBD1 as a possible D gene (5 bases). Germline-derived CDR1 and CDR2 are SNHLY and FYNNEI. CDR3 size: 13 residues. Trimming stripped 9 bases from V and 4 bases from J, with 15 bases between. The CDR3 bases that were read are TGTGCCAGGACGGGGGGGGTCGGCTATGGC. It specifies CARTGGVGYG. The complete CDR3 sequence is CARTGGVGYGYTF.

On this clone: The CDR3 goes on 3 residues after the read ends, and that part is filled in from the germline J gene. The chain employs TRBV7-8 and TRBJ1-5, with D maybe TRBD1 (5 bases). The germline gives CDR1 SGHVS, CDR2 FQNEAQ. V lost 5 bases and J 6 bases, leaving 11 bases between the germline ends. This CDR3 contains 13 residues. The CDR3 spells CASSMPGGQPQHF. The part of the CDR3 DNA that was read is TGTGCCAGCAGCATGCCCGGGGGTCAGCCC.

As regards this clone: The CDR3 end falls 3 residues outside the read, so it is completed with the germline J gene. This chain uses TRBV7-2 with TRBJ1-5, with 7 bases that match TRBD1. This CDR3 comprises 15 residues. CDR1 SGHTA and CDR2 FQGNSA come from the germline V gene. Trimming took 4 bases from V and 2 from J; bases not matched to a gene: 5. The CDR3 loop is CASSSRGQGNQPQHF. The sequenced part of the CDR3 DNA is TGTGCCAGCAGCTCCCGCGGACAGGGCAATCAGCCC. Together with reference TRBV7-2 and TRBJ1-5, the CDR3 gives the full variable domain: GAGVSQSPSNKVTEKGKDVELRCDPISGHTALYWYRQSLGQGLEFLIYFQGNSAPDKSGLPSDRFSAERTGGSVSTLTIQRTQQEDSAVYLCASSSRGQGNQPQHFGDGTRLSIL.

Concerning this clone: Coverage ceases 3 residues before the CDR3 finishes, and the germline J gene fills in the end. This chain connects TRBV5-1 to TRBJ1-3; 7 bases are a match to TRBD1. V dropped 0 bases and J dropped 7; count of bases not matched to a gene: 16. From germline, CDR1 is SGHRS and CDR2 YFSETQ. CDR3 length: 18 amino acids. The CDR3 DNA, read in part, is TGCGCCAGCAGCTTGGGAGACAGGGACCGTAGGTACTCGAACACC. This codes for CASSLGDRDRRYSNT. The CDR3 as a whole reads CASSLGDRDRRYSNTIYF.

This clone is classed as medium-sized by frequency. The observed sequence ends 3 residues before the CDR3 terminus, with the missing tail filled in from the germline J gene. The chain uses TRBV29-1 and TRBJ1-2; tentative D call: TRBD1 (6 bases). Germline CDR1 is SQVTM and CDR2 is ANQGSEA. Trimming cost V 4 bases and J 7 bases, with 10 bases left between them. CDR3 length: 11 residues. The DNA read from the CDR3 is TGCAGCGTTGTGGCAGGGGCTGGC. Translation gives CSVVAGAG. The full-length CDR3 reads as CSVVAGAGYTF.

On this clone: The read finishes 3 residues shy of the CDR3 end, and the germline J gene is used to complete it. The chain links TRBV10-3 to TRBJ1-2, with a possible D match to TRBD1 (5 bases). Germline V gene lookup returns CDR1 ENHRY and CDR2 SYGVKD. The CDR3 runs 11 residues. The V and J ends lost 6 bases and 5 bases respectively, with 7 bases between them. Partial CDR3 DNA: TGTGCCATCAGGGGGGGGTATGGC. The encoded protein is CAIRGGYG. The entire CDR3 sequence reads CAIRGGYGYTF.

As for this clone: The CDR3 end falls 3 residues outside the read, so it is completed with the germline J gene. The chain uses TRBV3-1 (or the pseudogene TRBV3-2) and TRBJ1-3; D is possibly TRBD1 (5 bases). CDR1 and CDR2 from the germline V gene are LGHDT and YNNKEL (reference sequence). V was clipped by 0 bases and J by 3 bases, with 9 bases between them. This CDR3 is 15 amino acids long. The CDR3 bases that were read are TGTGCCAGCAGCCAAGACAGGGCGTTTGGAAACACC. Translated, it gives CASSQDRAFGNT. The whole CDR3 region reads CASSQDRAFGNTIYF.

Incomplete CDR3 DNA: TGTGCCAGCAGCCAGGGACTAGCGGAAGGGAAGACC. Translated, it gives CASSQGLAEGKT. The whole CDR3 reads CASSQGLAEGKTQYF. The chain couples TRBV7-2 to TRBJ2-5; 11 positions match TRBD2. The CDR3 end is not reached by the read, which stops 3 residues before it; the germline J gene fills it in. The CDR3 runs 15 residues. Looked up from germline, CDR1 is SGHTA and CDR2 is FQGNSA. V trimming: 5 bases; J trimming: 6 bases; junction bases outside the gene matches: 8.

Of note for this clone: The read finishes 3 residues shy of the CDR3 end, and the germline J gene is used to complete it. The V and J genes are TRBV7-9 and TRBJ2-3; no definite D call. Germline CDR1 and CDR2: SEHNR and FQNEAQ (reference sequence). The CDR3 sequence is 12 residues long. V was clipped by 5 bases and J by 3 bases, with 6 bases between them. CDR3 DNA (partial): TGTGCCAGCAGCACCCGGACAGATACG. Residues: CASSTRTDT. The whole CDR3 reads CASSTRTDTQYF.

CDR3 DNA (partial): TGTGCCAGCAGTGCGCTGGGACTAGGGTTTCGCACAGATACG. Its translation: CASSALGLGFRTDT. The whole CDR3 protein reads CASSALGLGFRTDTQYF. This chain links TRBV2 with TRBJ2-3; 8 bases are a match to TRBD2. The read halts 3 residues ahead of the CDR3 end, with the missing end drawn from the germline J gene. After removal of 4 bases from V and 1 base from J, the junction contained 10 bases not matched to a gene. Germline CDR1 is SNHLY and CDR2 is FYNNEI. CDR3 length: 17 residues.

The CDR3 is CSARELGGAYDGYTF. CDR3 DNA, as far as it was read: TGCAGTGCTAGAGAGTTGGGAGGGGCGTATGATGGC. The chain employs TRBV20-1 and TRBJ1-2; weak D call: TRBD1 (5 bases). Read data end 3 residues before the CDR3 end; the end is taken from the germline J gene. V lost 0 bases and J lost 6, with 17 bases in between. In germline, CDR1 is DFQATT, CDR2 SNEGSKA (reference sequence). This CDR3 has 15 amino acids.

Comment on this clone: The read halts 3 residues ahead of the CDR3 end, with the missing end drawn from the germline J gene. This chain connects TRBV11-2 to TRBJ2-5; the D gene is possibly TRBD2 (5 bases). V was clipped by 3 bases and J by 4 bases, with 9 bases between them. CDR3 length: 13 residues. The germline gives CDR1 SGHAT, CDR2 FQNNGV. The sequenced part of the CDR3 DNA is TGTGCCAGCAGCTTCCGGGGTATAGAGACC. Translated: CASSFRGIET. The full CDR3 protein is CASSFRGIETQYF.

CDR3 DNA (partial): TGCAGTGCTCCGAGCGGGTCCTACTCTGGGGCCAACGTC. Protein sequence: CSAPSGSYSGANV. Given in full, the CDR3 is CSAPSGSYSGANVLTF. The V gene is TRBV20-1, the J gene TRBJ2-6, with D possibly being TRBD2 (6 bases). The CDR3 extends 3 residues past the end of the read, so its final part is completed from the germline J gene. Trimming pared 5 bases from V and 0 bases from J, leaving 14 bases between. The CDR3 has 16 amino acids. Germline loops: CDR1 DFQATT, CDR2 SNEGSKA (reference sequence).

On this clone: The read terminates 3 residues before the CDR3 end, so the remaining end is supplied by the germline J gene. The chain is built from TRBV19 and TRBJ1-2; D is undetermined. The V end was cut by 5 bases, the J end by 2 bases, with 12 bases between. The germline V gene encodes CDR1 LNHDA and CDR2 SQIVND (reference sequence). The CDR3 extends over 14 amino acids. CDR3: CASSPRTGNYGYTF. Incomplete CDR3 DNA: TGTGCCAGTAGTCCGAGGACGGGGAACTATGGC.

In regard to this clone: The read ends 3 residues shy of where the CDR3 ends; the end is completed using the germline J gene. The chain carries TRBV6-1 and TRBJ2-7; D is undetermined. Germline CDR1 MNHNS, CDR2 SASEGT. V lost 4 bases, J lost 4 bases, and 5 bases lay in between. There are 11 residues in the CDR3. The chain's CDR3 is CASSGLYEQYF. The covered CDR3 bases are TGTGCCAGCAGTGGACTTTACGAG.

Of note for this clone: The sequenced fragment ends 3 residues before the CDR3 boundary, so the rest is inferred from the germline J gene. V gene TRBV11-2 combines with J gene TRBJ2-7, with 8 bases fitting TRBD1. Trimming at V came to 4 bases and at J to 4 bases, leaving 6 bases not matched to a gene. CDR1 is SGHAT, CDR2 FQNNGV, per germline. The length of the CDR3 is 14 residues. CDR3 DNA, as far as it was read: TGTGCCAGCAGCTACGGACAGGGTAATTACGAG. It yields the protein CASSYGQGNYE. The CDR3 as a whole reads CASSYGQGNYEQYF.

Points on this clone: From the germline J gene comes the end of the CDR3, since the read stops 3 residues before it. This chain joins TRBV10-1 and TRBJ2-2, with 11 bases lining up with TRBD2. CDR1 is WNHNN, CDR2 SYGVQD, per germline (reference sequence). The CDR3 sequence is 15 residues long. Losses at the gene ends were 5 bases for V and 7 bases for J; bases not matched to a gene: 6. CDR3 protein: CASSRSGGAYGELFF. CDR3 bases read: TGCGCCAGCAGTCGTAGCGGGGGGGCTTACGGGGAG.

As for this clone: The CDR3 end is not reached by the read, which stops 3 residues before it; the germline J gene fills it in. The chain couples TRBV19 to TRBJ1-1; D perhaps matches TRBD1 (5 bases). Germline values: CDR1 LNHDA, CDR2 SQIVND (reference sequence). CDR3 length: 14 amino acids. V was shortened by 6 bases and J by 5 bases, with 16 bases between the two germline ends. Partial CDR3 DNA: TGTGCCAGTAGGGGAGCCGGGGGAGGGACTGAA. Its translation: CASRGAGGGTE. The whole CDR3 region reads CASRGAGGGTEAFF.

In regard to this clone: The CDR3 end is not reached by the read, which stops 3 residues before it; the germline J gene fills it in. The V and J genes are TRBV2 and TRBJ2-7; 10 bases are a match to TRBD1. Germline CDR1 reads SNHLY; CDR2 reads FYNNEI. V shed 8 bases, J shed 2 bases, and the junction held 9 bases outside the gene matches. CDR3 size: 15 residues. The sequenced part of the CDR3 DNA is TGTGCCAGCGGCCAGCCAGGACAGGGGGCCTACGAG. It is translated as CASGQPGQGAYE. In full, the CDR3 reads CASGQPGQGAYEQYF.

Comment on this clone: The CDR3 end falls 3 residues outside the read, so it is completed with the germline J gene. V usage is TRBV19 and J usage is TRBJ2-3; TRBD2 is a possible D gene (6 bases). Trimming shortened V by 3 bases and J by 0 bases, and 10 bases separated the two germline ends. Germline loops: CDR1 LNHDA, CDR2 SQIVND (reference sequence). This CDR3 has 15 residues. The DNA read from the CDR3 is TGTGCCAGTAGTATCGAGGGGACTAGCACAGATACG. As protein: CASSIEGTSTDT. The full CDR3 is CASSIEGTSTDTQYF.